The 20 T cell receptor beta chains in this list originate from one sample, sequenced in a study of T cells in Graves' hyperthyroidism and ophthalmopathy. There were TCR beta CDR3 regions amplified from RNA transcripts. With the HTBI primer set, the TCR CDR3 went through a first round of RT-PCR. One entry per CDR3 protein, called by TCRdb with MiXCR from the multiplex PCR reads. The sample shows around 450,000 distinct CDR3 sequences, roughly an eighth of them seen only once. The sample consisted of blood. These receptors were obtained from a woman younger than 35 with Graves' hyperthyroidism.

This clonotype showed up many times. This chain uses TRBV18 with TRBJ1-5, with TRBD1 identical over 7 bases. The CDR3 covers 16 residues. Germline V gene data show CDR1 as KGHSH and CDR2 as LQKENI. V was pared by 3 bases and J by 0 bases, with 5 bases of the junction left unmatched. This CDR3 reads CASSPGQRYSNQPQHF. The CDR3 bases are TGTGCCAGCTCACCGGGACAGCGGTATAGCAATCAGCCCCAGCATTTT.

The gene calls are TRBV29-1 and TRBJ2-7; 7 positions match TRBD1. Per germline, CDR1 SQVTM and CDR2 ANQGSEA. The length of the CDR3 is 14 residues. V dropped 7 bases and J dropped 1; count of bases not matched to a gene: 10. CDR3 residues: CSAKDRRESYEQYF. The DNA for the CDR3 is TGCAGCGCTAAGGACAGGCGCGAATCCTACGAGCAGTACTTC.

The J gene is TRBJ2-5, the V gene TRBV5-6, with 7 positions matching TRBD2. Germline trimming cut 1 base from V and 5 bases from J; bases unmatched to any gene: 2. Looked up from germline, CDR1 is SGHDT and CDR2 is YYEEEE. The length of the CDR3 is 13 residues. The CDR3 bases are TGTGCCAGCAGCTTGTCGGGAGGTGAGACCCAGTACTTC. It codes for CASSLSGGETQYF.

Many counts were recorded for this clonotype. The rearrangement links TRBV7-8 to TRBJ2-1; TRBD1 aligns across 8 bases. This CDR3 is 14 amino acids long. Germline V gene data show CDR1 as SGHVS and CDR2 as FQNEAQ. The V gene end was trimmed by 7 bases and the J gene end by 1 base; junction bases not matched to a gene: 3. As DNA, the CDR3 is TGTGCCAGCACTCGGACAGGGTCCTACAATGAGCAGTTCTTC. This encodes CASTRTGSYNEQFF.

This clonotype has at least ten counts. V and J are TRBV18 and TRBJ1-5, with 10 bases aligning to TRBD1. CDR1 and CDR2 (germline): KGHSH, LQKENI. J gave up 3 bases and V 3 bases, and 8 bases lay outside the gene matches. This CDR3 is 17 amino acids long. The CDR3 sequence: CASSPRRDRGYNQPQHF. For the CDR3, the DNA is TGTGCCAGCTCACCGAGGAGGGACAGGGGATACAATCAGCCCCAGCATTTT.

This clonotype was observed at least ten times. J is TRBJ1-1 and V is TRBV6-1; 9 nucleotides match TRBD1. V lost 7 bases, J lost 7 bases, and 10 bases stayed unmatched. The CDR3 extends over 14 amino acids. The V gene's germline CDR1 is MNHNS and CDR2 SASEGT. CDR3 bases: TGTGCCAGCATCCAAACGGGACAGGGAGATGAAGCTTTCTTT. Protein: CASIQTGQGDEAFF.

This clonotype was found a few times. CDR3 nucleotides: TGTGCCAGCAGCAGTAACCGGGACAAGAACACTGAAGCTTTCTTT. Amino acids: CASSSNRDKNTEAFF. The chain uses TRBV7-9 and TRBJ1-1; tentatively, D is TRBD1 (6 bases). Germline loops: CDR1 SEHNR, CDR2 FQNEAQ (reference sequence). CDR3 size: 15 residues. V gave up 5 bases and J gave up 1 base, with 14 bases separating them.

There are many counts of this clonotype. The chain joins TRBV10-3 to TRBJ2-7; D is perhaps TRBD1 (6 bases). The ends were cut back, 2 bases at V and 3 bases at J, with 20 bases in the middle. CDR3 length: 17 residues. Germline V gene data show CDR1 as ENHRY and CDR2 as SYGVKD. The CDR3 sequence is CAISEPTGTKSRYEQYF. The DNA of the CDR3 is TGTGCCATCAGTGAGCCAACCGGGACAAAATCCCGCTACGAGCAGTACTTC.

This clonotype has a handful of counts. The chain combines TRBV7-9 with TRBJ2-6; no definite D call. The CDR3 contains 15 residues. Between the trimmed V and J ends, which lost 6 bases and 0 bases, there was a span of 9 bases. Germline V gene data show CDR1 as SEHNR and CDR2 as FQNEAQ (reference sequence). CDR3 DNA: TGTGCCAGCAGGCCGGTGGGCTCTGGGGCCAACGTCCTGACTTTC. It encodes CASRPVGSGANVLTF.

The genes are TRBV7-3 and TRBJ2-3, with D maybe TRBD2 (5 bases). Deletions cut 1 base from V and 3 bases from J, with 11 bases between. Germline V gene sequence: CDR1 SGHTA, CDR2 FQGTGA. The CDR3 spans 15 residues. CDR3 protein: CASSLSRLATDTQYF. CDR3 nucleotides: TGTGCCAGCAGCTTAAGTCGCCTAGCAACAGATACGCAGTATTTT. The entire variable domain, with the rest obtained from reference TRBV7-3 and TRBJ2-3, is as follows: GAGVSQTPSNKVTEKGKYVELRCDPISGHTALYWYRQSLGQGPEFLIYFQGTGAADDSGLPNDRFFAVRPEGSVSTLKIQRTERGDSAVYLCASSLSRLATDTQYFGPGTRLTVL.

V is TRBV19 and J is TRBJ1-4; D call uncertain. The germline gives CDR1 LNHDA, CDR2 SQIVND (reference sequence). The CDR3 is 15 amino acids. V was trimmed by 1 base and J by 7 bases, leaving 13 bases between them. The CDR3 reads CASSIGGIWTEKLFF. DNA for the CDR3: TGTGCCAGTAGTATAGGCGGAATATGGACTGAAAAACTGTTTTTT.

This clonotype showed up many times. The chain employs TRBV5-1 and TRBJ2-4; D is ambiguous. Trimming took off 0 bases at V and 9 bases at J, with 10 bases between the two ends. Germline V lookup: CDR1 SGHRS, CDR2 YFSETQ. The CDR3 runs 13 residues. The CDR3 reads CASSLERQSIQYF. CDR3 nucleotide sequence: TGCGCCAGCAGCTTGGAACGGCAAAGCATTCAGTACTTC.

This clonotype has ten or more counts. This chain uses TRBV13 with TRBJ1-5; D is possibly TRBD1 (6 bases). The CDR3 is made up of 15 amino acids. CDR1 and CDR2 (germline): PRHDT, FYEKMQ (reference sequence). The ends were cut back, 2 bases at V and 5 bases at J, with 13 bases in the middle. The CDR3 loop is CASSLSSEGDQPQHF. In DNA form, the CDR3 reads TGTGCCAGCAGCTTATCTTCCGAGGGGGATCAGCCCCAGCATTTT.

This clonotype was picked up many times. For the CDR3, the DNA is TGTGCCAGCAGCGTAGGGACAGATAGGGGAGGAATCACCTACGAGCAGTACTTC. It encodes CASSVGTDRGGITYEQYF. The rearrangement uses TRBV9 and TRBJ2-7; D is possibly TRBD1 or TRBD2 (6 bases each). The CDR3 spans 18 residues. V was trimmed by 0 bases and J by 2 bases, leaving 21 bases between them. In germline, CDR1 is SGDLS, CDR2 YYNGEE. The complete variable domain, with remaining parts taken from reference TRBV9 and TRBJ2-7, reads DSGVTQTPKHLITATGQRVTLRCSPRSGDLSVYWYQQSLDQGLQFLIQYYNGEERAKGNILERFSAQQFPDLHSELNLSSLELGDSALYFCASSVGTDRGGITYEQYFGPGTRLTVT.

This clonotype was detected ten times or more. The V and J genes are TRBV29-1 and TRBJ2-7; D unclear. Deletions cut 2 bases from V and 1 base from J, with 12 bases between. The CDR3 is made up of 14 amino acids. Germline lookup yields CDR1 SQVTM and CDR2 ANQGSEA. The DNA for the CDR3 is TGCAGCGTTGAAATTGCGGCTATATCCTACGAGCAGTACTTC. Translation gives CSVEIAAISYEQYF.

V usage is TRBV12-3 or TRBV12-4 and J usage is TRBJ2-7, with 10 bases lining up with TRBD1. Trimming cost V 6 bases and J 3 bases; bases outside gene matches: 8. The CDR3 has 15 amino acids. CDR3 amino acids: CASRSGTGAYYEQYF. The CDR3 nucleotides are TGTGCCAGCAGGTCCGGGACAGGGGCATACTACGAGCAGTACTTC.

This rearrangement joins TRBV12-3 or TRBV12-4 to TRBJ2-7; 9 bases align to TRBD1. V shed 4 bases and J 0 bases; nucleotides not matched to a gene: 16. The CDR3 consists of 19 residues. The CDR3 sequence is CASSSPGILGQGRSYEQYF. For the CDR3, the DNA is TGTGCCAGCAGTTCCCCGGGAATACTTGGACAGGGGCGCTCCTACGAGCAGTACTTC.

This clonotype was counted many times. The chain has TRBV20-1 and TRBJ1-5, with D possibly being TRBD1 (5 bases). CDR1 is DFQATT, CDR2 SNEGSKA, per germline (reference sequence). Trimming pared 5 bases from V and 2 bases from J, leaving 16 bases between. CDR3 length: 15 residues. In nucleotides, the CDR3 is TGCAGTGCTCGGGCACAGGCGAGAGGCAATCAGCCCCAGCATTTT. Protein product: CSARAQARGNQPQHF.

About this clonotype itself: A junction boundary mismatches the germline segment, possibly from a read error. The chain has TRBV13 and TRBJ2-3; D ambiguous. The CDR3 is 14 amino acids. CDR1 and CDR2 from the germline V gene are PRHDT and FYEKMQ (reference sequence). This chain's CDR3 is CASSQLTSTDMQYF. For the CDR3, the DNA is TGTGCCAGCAGCCAGTTGACCAGCACAGATATGCAGTATTTT.

This clonotype was seen at least ten times. The rearrangement links TRBV6-1 to TRBJ2-3; no reliable D call. Germline V gene sequence: CDR1 MNHNS, CDR2 SASEGT. This CDR3 has 14 amino acids. Trimming removed 2 bases at V and 2 bases at J, with 8 bases between. In nucleotides, the CDR3 is TGTGCCAGCAGTGAATGGCAGCTCACAGATACGCAGTATTTT. Its protein product is CASSEWQLTDTQYF.